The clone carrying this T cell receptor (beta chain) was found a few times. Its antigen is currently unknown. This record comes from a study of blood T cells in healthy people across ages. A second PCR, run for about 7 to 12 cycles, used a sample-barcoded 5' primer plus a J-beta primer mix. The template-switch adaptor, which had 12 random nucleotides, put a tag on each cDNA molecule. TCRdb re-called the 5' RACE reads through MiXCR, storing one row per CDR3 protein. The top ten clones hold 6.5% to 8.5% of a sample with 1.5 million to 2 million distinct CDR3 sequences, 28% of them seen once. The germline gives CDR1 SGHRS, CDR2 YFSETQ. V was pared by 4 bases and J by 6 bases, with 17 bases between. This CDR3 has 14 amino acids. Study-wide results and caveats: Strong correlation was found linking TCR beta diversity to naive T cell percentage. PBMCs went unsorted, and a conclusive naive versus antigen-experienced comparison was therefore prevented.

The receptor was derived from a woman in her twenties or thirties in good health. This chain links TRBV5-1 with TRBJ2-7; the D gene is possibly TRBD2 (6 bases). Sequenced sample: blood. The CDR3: CASSLGGTFSEQYF. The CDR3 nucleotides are TGCGCCAGCAGCCTGGGCGGGACCTTTTCCGAGCAGTACTTC. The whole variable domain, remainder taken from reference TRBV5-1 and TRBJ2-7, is KAGVTQTPRYLIKTRGQQVTLSCSPISGHRSVSWYQQTPGQGLQFLFEYFSETQRNKGNFPGRFSGRQFSNSRSEMNVSTLELGDSALYLCASSLGGTFSEQYFGPGTRLTVT.